The T cell receptor (beta chain) under discussion was sequenced for a study of T cell responses to AZD1222 COVID-19 vaccine. Repertoires were generated with immunoSEQ multiplex PCR, while TCRdb's copy carries only in-frame clones and drops some. This table holds roughly 180,000 clones, around 90% found once. The CDR3 contains 15 residues. Germline loops: CDR1 SGHAT, CDR2 FQNNGV. V lost 3 bases, J lost 3 bases, and 13 bases lay in between. The sample was peripheral blood, taken on day 0 of AZD1222 vaccination. The rearrangement joins TRBV11-2 to TRBJ2-3; D is possibly TRBD1 or TRBD2 (6 bases each). This clonotype was obtained from an adult in good health. The CDR3 protein is CASSFRGQATDTQYF. CDR3 coding DNA: TGTGCCAGCAGCTTCCGGGGGCAAGCGACAGATACGCAGTATTTT.